This TCR beta chain was identified during a study of OX40 agonist ivuxolimab in advanced cancers. Overall study: Under the entry rules, prior anti-PD-1, anti-PD-L1 or anti-CTLA-4 therapy was allowed, and more than 35% had some. Study findings and constraints: Antigen specificity was not determined for the expanded peripheral T cells. The study found among the lowest clonal expansion in partial responders at 0.1-3.0 mg/kg.

The method was immunoSEQ multiplex PCR; TCRdb's version includes in-frame clones alone and lacks a portion of them. The data hold tens of thousands of clones, with 90% to 95% observed a single time. About this clone itself: Its matching antigen is unknown.

Sampled blood was obtained at baseline, cycle 4 day 1, and cycle 7 day 1. The TCR comes from an adult with an advanced solid tumor such as melanoma, head and neck, liver or kidney cancer. The specimen was CD4+ or CD8+ T cells sorted from blood, collected in a trial of the OX40 agonist ivuxolimab.

In DNA, the CDR3 is TGTGCCAGCAGCCCTCGGACAGGGACCTACAATGAGCAGTTCTTC. Translated: CASSPRTGTYNEQFF. V and J are TRBV7-6 and TRBJ2-1, with 8 bases that match TRBD1. V was clipped by 5 bases and J by 2 bases; unmatched bases: 5. From germline, CDR1 is SGHVS and CDR2 FNYEAQ. CDR3 size: 15 residues.